The clone carrying this T cell receptor (beta chain) was observed a single time. Its antigen is still unknown. The immunoSEQ assay was v3.0, run at survey level. Per sample, sequencing targeted roughly 35,000-55,000 T-cell genomes. Clones were sequenced by immunoSEQ multiplex PCR, and TCRdb holds only the in-frame ones, with some missing. This repertoire shows tens of thousands of clones, over 80% found once; its top ten account for approximately 10%. Every participant with HIV received treatment in the United States. Roughly 0.85-11 million cryopreserved PBMC were held in samples before DNA extraction. This sample stems from a study of long-term antiretroviral therapy in people with HIV. Study-level results: From about 2003 to 2018, blood was obtained, possibly while participants received older ART regimens.

Germline V gene data show CDR1 as KGHSH and CDR2 as LQKENI. Trimming removed 3 bases from V and 1 base from J, with 3 bases in between. CDR3 length equals 12 residues. The sample here was unsorted PBMCs, taken 2.7 to 2.9 years after starting antiretroviral therapy. The clonotype originates from a man under 40 with HIV. V gene TRBV18 combines with J gene TRBJ2-5; the D is unclear. The CDR3 spells CASSPLQETQYF. The DNA of the CDR3 is TGTGCCAGCTCACCCCTCCAAGAGACCCAGTACTTC.